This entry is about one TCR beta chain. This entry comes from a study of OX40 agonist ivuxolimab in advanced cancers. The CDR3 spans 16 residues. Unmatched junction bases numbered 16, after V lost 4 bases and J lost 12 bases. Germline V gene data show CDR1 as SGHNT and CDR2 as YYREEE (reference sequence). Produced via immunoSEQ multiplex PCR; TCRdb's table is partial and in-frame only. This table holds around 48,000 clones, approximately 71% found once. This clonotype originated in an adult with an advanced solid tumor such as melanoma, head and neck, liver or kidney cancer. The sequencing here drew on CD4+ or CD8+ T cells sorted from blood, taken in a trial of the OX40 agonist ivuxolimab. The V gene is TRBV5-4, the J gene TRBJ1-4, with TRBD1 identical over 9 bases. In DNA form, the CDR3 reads TGTGCCAGCAGCGCTCCGCGGACAGGGGCTCCTGGGGAACTGTTTTTT. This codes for CASSAPRTGAPGELFF.